The next 21 T cell receptor beta chains were all read from a single sample in a study of long-term antiretroviral therapy in people with HIV. With survey level as its setting, the immunoSEQ assay was v3.0. Assay used: immunoSEQ multiplex PCR; TCRdb lists only in-frame clones, some missing. Of under 25,000 clones listed, around 85% are singletons. This specimen was unsorted PBMCs, taken 1.6 years after starting antiretroviral therapy. The receptors shown here come from a man between 40 and 49 years old with HIV.

This rearrangement joins TRBV6-5 to TRBJ2-2, with TRBD1 matching 8 bases. Germline trimming cut 2 bases from V and 7 bases from J; bases unmatched to any gene: 6. The CDR3 spans 15 residues. Germline V gives CDR1 MNHEY, CDR2 SVGAGI. The CDR3, as DNA: TGTGCCAGCAGTTACGACGACAGGGGAGGCGGGGAGCTGTTTTTT. Protein product: CASSYDDRGGGELFF.

V and J are TRBV15 and TRBJ2-2, with TRBD1 identical over 8 bases. CDR1 and CDR2 from the germline V gene are LNHNV and YYDKDF (reference sequence). The CDR3 loop spans 16 amino acids. With V trimmed by 5 bases and J by 4 bases, 9 bases remained unmatched. As DNA, the CDR3 is TGTGCCACCAGCGCCCGGCAGGGGGCAAGCACCGGGGAGCTGTTTTTT. Its translation is CATSARQGASTGELFF.

The genes are TRBV27 and TRBJ2-2, with D tentatively TRBD1 (6 bases). CDR1 and CDR2 (germline): MNHEY, SMNVEV (reference sequence). V lost 8 bases to trimming and J lost 4 bases, with 14 bases between them. The CDR3 has 14 residues. The CDR3, as DNA: TGTGCCAGCTCTACAGGGTGGTTCACCGGGGAGCTGTTTTTT. It translates to CASSTGWFTGELFF.

The chain carries TRBV29-1 and TRBJ1-1; 8 bases fit TRBD1. Looked up from germline, CDR1 is SQVTM and CDR2 is ANQGSEA. V gave up 4 bases and J gave up 5 bases; unmatched junction bases: 12. The CDR3 consists of 15 residues. The CDR3, as DNA: TGCAGCGTTGTAAAGTCTCAGGGGGCAGGGACTGAAGCTTTCTTT. It specifies CSVVKSQGAGTEAFF.

The count of this clone is one. V and J are TRBV20-1 and TRBJ2-3; no firm D call. The V gene lost 5 bases and the J gene lost 5 bases, with 8 bases spanning the gap. The germline V gene has CDR1 DFQATT and CDR2 SNEGSKA (reference sequence). The CDR3 contains 11 residues. This CDR3 reads CSAPREDTQYF. In DNA, the CDR3 is TGCAGTGCTCCCCGTGAAGATACGCAGTATTTT.

The chain couples TRBV7-2 to TRBJ2-7; 10 nucleotides match TRBD2. V shed 0 bases and J 1 base; nucleotides not matched to a gene: 9. The CDR3 is 18 residues long. From germline, CDR1 is SGHTA and CDR2 FQGNSA. As DNA, the CDR3 is TGTGCCAGCAGCTTAGCGCTAGGGACTAGCGAAATGTCCTACGAGCAGTACTTC. Encoded protein: CASSLALGTSEMSYEQYF.

The chain links TRBV5-1 to TRBJ1-5; D remains unclear. The CDR3 length is 13 residues. Germline V gene data show CDR1 as SGHRS and CDR2 as YFSETQ. The germline V and J ends were trimmed by 0 bases and 1 base, with 2 bases remaining between them. This chain's CDR3 is CASSLGSNQPQHF. The CDR3 DNA reads TGCGCCAGCAGCTTGGGAAGCAATCAGCCCCAGCATTTT.

This clone was seen only once. The chain joins TRBV4-2 to TRBJ2-1; D perhaps matches TRBD2 (7 bases). The CDR3 length is 18 residues. The ends were cut back, 0 bases at V and 8 bases at J, with 23 bases in the middle. The germline gives CDR1 LGHNA, CDR2 YNFKEQ. This chain's CDR3 is CASSQDLGWTGGSDEQFF. As DNA, the CDR3 is TGTGCCAGCAGCCAAGATCTTGGATGGACGGGGGGCAGCGATGAGCAGTTCTTC.

The chain couples TRBV4-2 to TRBJ2-1; TRBD2 aligns across 10 bases. J lost 3 bases, V lost 4 bases, and 6 bases had no gene match. Looked up from germline, CDR1 is LGHNA and CDR2 is YNFKEQ. The length of the CDR3 is 16 residues. In DNA form, the CDR3 reads TGTGCCAGCAGCCCTCTTACTAGCGGGATCTACAATGAGCAGTTCTTC. Translation gives CASSPLTSGIYNEQFF.

V gene TRBV5-6 combines with J gene TRBJ1-4; D gene uncertain. V was shortened by 9 bases and J by 3 bases, with 12 bases between the two germline ends. There are 13 residues in the CDR3. Germline CDR1 SGHDT, CDR2 YYEEEE. CDR3 in DNA: TGTGCCACGGCGGGAGGGCCTAATGAAAAACTGTTTTTT. Protein product: CATAGGPNEKLFF.

The rearrangement joins TRBV11-2 to TRBJ1-1; a weak D match, TRBD1 (5 bases). The length of the CDR3 is 17 residues. V dropped 5 bases and J dropped 0 bases, with 19 bases sitting between them. Germline lookup yields CDR1 SGHAT and CDR2 FQNNGV. CDR3 bases: TGTGCCAGCAGCCCCGCTCGGGGCACAAATTTGAACACTGAAGCTTTCTTT. It specifies CASSPARGTNLNTEAFF.

In its sample, this clone was seen once. J is TRBJ2-1 and V is TRBV9; D not certain. V gave up 1 base and J gave up 3 bases, with 8 bases separating them. Looked up from germline, CDR1 is SGDLS and CDR2 is YYNGEE. This CDR3 spans 14 amino acids. In DNA, the CDR3 is TGTGCCAGCAGCGTAAGTACGGACTACAATGAGCAGTTCTTC. This encodes CASSVSTDYNEQFF.

The rearrangement uses TRBV28 and TRBJ1-5; no clear D. The CDR3 sequence is 13 residues long. Trimming left V 2 bases short and J 3 bases short, with 5 bases between. Germline V lookup: CDR1 MDHEN, CDR2 SYDVKM. CDR3 loop: CASSLNNNQPQHF. CDR3 in DNA: TGTGCCAGCAGTTTAAATAACAATCAGCCCCAGCATTTT.

This clone showed up just a few times. J is TRBJ1-1 and V is TRBV19, with unresolved D. The CDR3 covers 14 residues. Trimming left V 7 bases short and J 1 base short, with 13 bases between. Germline loops: CDR1 LNHDA, CDR2 SQIVND (reference sequence). CDR3 bases: TGTGCCAGTAAGGGCTTACTTTCGAACACTGAAGCTTTCTTT. This codes for CASKGLLSNTEAFF.

This rearrangement joins TRBV29-1 to TRBJ2-7; TRBD1 aligns across 9 bases. The CDR3 has 13 residues. After removal of 4 bases from V and 4 bases from J, the junction contained 5 bases not matched to a gene. Germline CDR1 is SQVTM and CDR2 is ANQGSEA. The CDR3 here is CSVAPGQGYEQYF. DNA for the CDR3: TGCAGCGTTGCCCCGGGACAGGGTTACGAGCAGTACTTC.

This chain uses TRBV2 with TRBJ2-1; the match to TRBD1 covers 9 bases. The CDR3 sequence is 13 residues long. V lost 6 bases, J lost 5 bases, and 2 bases stayed unmatched. Germline V gene data show CDR1 as SNHLY and CDR2 as FYNNEI. The CDR3 reads CASRGTGHNEQFF. Written as DNA, the CDR3 is TGTGCCAGCAGGGGGACAGGGCACAATGAGCAGTTCTTC.

This clone has only one observation. V usage is TRBV5-5 and J usage is TRBJ2-1; no clear D. Trimming removed 6 bases from V and 9 bases from J, with 16 bases in between. Germline V CDR1 and CDR2: SGHKS, YYEKEE (reference sequence). CDR3 size: 13 residues. The CDR3 DNA reads as TGTGCCAGCAATGTGGGGTTGGTTAGTGAGCAGTTCTTC. Protein product: CASNVGLVSEQFF.

The chain recombines TRBV18 with TRBJ2-5, with TRBD1 matching 10 bases. CDR1 KGHSH and CDR2 LQKENI come from the germline V gene. J was trimmed by 5 bases and V by 6 bases; bases with no gene match: 6. The CDR3 loop spans 14 amino acids. CDR3 loop: CASSPGQGRETQYF. The DNA of the CDR3 is TGTGCCAGCTCTCCGGGACAGGGGCGGGAGACCCAGTACTTC.

The chain couples TRBV7-3 to TRBJ2-2; D is perhaps TRBD1 or TRBD2 (6 bases each). Germline V CDR1 and CDR2: SGHTA, FQGTGA. Trimming removed 5 bases at V and 4 bases at J, with 17 bases between. The CDR3 length is 16 residues. The CDR3 sequence: CASSTQGPGGTGELFF. CDR3 DNA sequence: TGTGCCAGCAGCACACAGGGTCCCGGGGGCACCGGGGAGCTGTTTTTT.

V is TRBV30 and J is TRBJ2-7; no definite D call. Germline V CDR1 and CDR2: GTSNPN, SVGIG (reference sequence). V shed 2 bases and J shed 7 bases, with 15 bases lying between them. The CDR3 totals 13 residues. CDR3 region: CAWSLYSSGEQYF. As DNA, the CDR3 is TGTGCCTGGAGTTTGTACAGCTCGGGTGAGCAGTACTTC. The entire variable domain, with the rest obtained from reference TRBV30 and TRBJ2-7, is as follows: SQTIHQWPATLVQPVGSPLSLECTVEGTSNPNLYWYRQAAGRGLQLLFYSVGIGQISSEVPQNLSASRPQDRQFILSSKKLLLSDSGFYLCAWSLYSSGEQYFGPGTRLTVT.

The chain employs TRBV11-3 and TRBJ2-7; D is unclear. The CDR3 is made up of 13 amino acids. The germline V gene encodes CDR1 SGHNT and CDR2 YENEEA. Trimming took 1 base from V and 2 from J, leaving 6 bases between them. CDR3 in DNA: TGTGCCAGCAGCTTAGCCCCAACCTACGAGCAGTACTTC. Its protein product is CASSLAPTYEQYF.